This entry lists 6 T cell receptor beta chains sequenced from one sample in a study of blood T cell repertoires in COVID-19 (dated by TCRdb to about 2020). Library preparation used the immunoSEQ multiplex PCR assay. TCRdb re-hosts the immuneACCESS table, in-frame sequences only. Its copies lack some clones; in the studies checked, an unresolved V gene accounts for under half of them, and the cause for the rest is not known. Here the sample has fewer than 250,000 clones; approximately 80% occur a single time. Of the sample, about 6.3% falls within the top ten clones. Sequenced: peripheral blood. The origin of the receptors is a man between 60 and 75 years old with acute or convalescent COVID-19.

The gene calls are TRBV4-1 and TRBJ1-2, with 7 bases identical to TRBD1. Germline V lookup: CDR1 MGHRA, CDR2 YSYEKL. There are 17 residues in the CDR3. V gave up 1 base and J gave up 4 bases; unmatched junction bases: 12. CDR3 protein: CASSQAIRQGPIYGYTF. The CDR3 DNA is TGCGCCAGCAGCCAAGCAATACGACAGGGCCCGATCTATGGCTACACCTTC.

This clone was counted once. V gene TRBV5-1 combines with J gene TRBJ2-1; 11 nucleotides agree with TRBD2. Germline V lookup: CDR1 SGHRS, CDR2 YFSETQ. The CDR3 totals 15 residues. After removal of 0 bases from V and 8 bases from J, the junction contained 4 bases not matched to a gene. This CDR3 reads CASSLVTSGTYEQFF. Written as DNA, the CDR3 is TGCGCCAGCAGCTTGGTGACTAGCGGGACATATGAGCAGTTCTTC.

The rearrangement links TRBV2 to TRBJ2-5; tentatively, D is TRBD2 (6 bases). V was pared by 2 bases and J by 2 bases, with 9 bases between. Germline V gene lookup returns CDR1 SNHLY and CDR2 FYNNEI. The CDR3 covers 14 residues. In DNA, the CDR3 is TGTGCCAGCAGTGAAATTGGGGGGCAAGAGACCCAGTACTTC. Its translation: CASSEIGGQETQYF.

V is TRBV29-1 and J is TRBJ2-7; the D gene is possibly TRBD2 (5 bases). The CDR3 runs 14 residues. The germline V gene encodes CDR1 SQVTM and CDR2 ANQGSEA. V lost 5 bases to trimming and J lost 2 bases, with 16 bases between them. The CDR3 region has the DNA TGCAGCGTTTACTCTGTGGGAGTAACCTACGAGCAGTACTTC. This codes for CSVYSVGVTYEQYF.

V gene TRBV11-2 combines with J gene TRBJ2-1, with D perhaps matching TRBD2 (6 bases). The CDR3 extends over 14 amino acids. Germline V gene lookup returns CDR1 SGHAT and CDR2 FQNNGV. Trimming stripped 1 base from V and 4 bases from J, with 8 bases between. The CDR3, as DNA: TGTGCCAGCAGCTTAGTGGGGGGATACAATGAGCAGTTCTTC. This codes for CASSLVGGYNEQFF.

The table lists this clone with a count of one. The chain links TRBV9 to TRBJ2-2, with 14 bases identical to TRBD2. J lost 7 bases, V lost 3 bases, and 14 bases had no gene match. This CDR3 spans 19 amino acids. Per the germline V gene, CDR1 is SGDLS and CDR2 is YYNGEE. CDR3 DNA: TGTGCCAGCAGCGGCCTATCGACTAGCGGGAGGGCCGTAGGCGGGGAGCTGTTTTTT. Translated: CASSGLSTSGRAVGGELFF.